One sample yielded the 8 T cell receptor beta chains listed below, sequenced in a study of T cell responses to AZD1222 COVID-19 vaccine. Generated by immunoSEQ multiplex PCR, the TCRdb table keeps only in-frame clones and is missing some. The sample lists roughly 140,000 clones; roughly 92% were seen once. The source was peripheral blood, collected 28 days after the second AZD1222 dose. These receptor sequences come from an adult who received the AZD1222 COVID-19 vaccine.

The chain combines TRBV6-5 with TRBJ1-4; no clear D gene. CDR1 and CDR2 from the germline V gene are MNHEY and SVGAGI. Trimming took off 7 bases at V and 0 bases at J, with 9 bases between the two ends. The CDR3 is 14 amino acids. This chain's CDR3 is CASKRGATNEKLFF. CDR3 sequence (DNA): TGTGCCAGCAAACGTGGGGCAACTAATGAAAAACTGTTTTTT.

CDR3 amino acids: CATSDIEINYGYTF. The DNA of the CDR3 is TGTGCCACCAGTGACATAGAAATTAACTATGGCTACACCTTC. The chain carries TRBV24-1 and TRBJ1-2; the D is unclear. Germline V gene data show CDR1 as KGHDR and CDR2 as SFDVKD. The CDR3 extends over 14 amino acids. The V and J ends lost 4 bases and 1 base respectively, with 9 bases between them.

The V gene is TRBV5-4, the J gene TRBJ2-2, with a possible D match to TRBD1 (5 bases). The CDR3 totals 13 residues. Trimming shortened V by 4 bases and J by 4 bases, and 8 bases separated the two germline ends. CDR1 and CDR2 (germline): SGHNT, YYREEE (reference sequence). The chain's CDR3 is CASSRDSTGELFF. Written as DNA, the CDR3 is TGTGCCAGCAGCCGTGACAGCACCGGGGAGCTGTTTTTT.

The rearrangement uses TRBV6-5 and TRBJ1-5; no definite D call. Trimming removed 2 bases at V and 7 bases at J, with 9 bases between. The CDR3 is 13 amino acids. Germline V gene lookup returns CDR1 MNHEY and CDR2 SVGAGI. The CDR3 DNA reads as TGTGCCAGCAGTTACAGGGTGAACCAGCCCCAGCATTTT. This encodes CASSYRVNQPQHF.

The V and J genes are TRBV5-1 and TRBJ2-1; the match to TRBD2 covers 7 bases. There are 15 residues in the CDR3. Germline V CDR1 and CDR2: SGHRS, YFSETQ. Germline trimming cut 4 bases from V and 2 bases from J; bases unmatched to any gene: 6. CDR3 amino acids: CASSRRLAAYNEQFF. The DNA for the CDR3 is TGCGCCAGCAGCCGTCGACTAGCCGCCTACAATGAGCAGTTCTTC.

Only one count was recorded for this clone. This chain joins TRBV5-5 and TRBJ1-5; TRBD1 matches 9 bases. The V gene's germline CDR1 is SGHKS and CDR2 YYEKEE (reference sequence). With V trimmed by 1 base and J by 3 bases, 5 bases remained unmatched. CDR3 length: 16 residues. The DNA for the CDR3 is TGTGCCAGCAGCTTGATCGGGACAGGGTTCAATCAGCCCCAGCATTTT. Protein sequence: CASSLIGTGFNQPQHF. Full variable domain (missing parts from reference TRBV5-5 and TRBJ1-5): DAGVTQSPTHLIKTRGQQVTLRCSPISGHKSVSWYQQVLGQGPQFIFQYYEKEERGRGNFPDRFSARQFPNYSSELNVNALLLGDSALYLCASSLIGTGFNQPQHFGDGTRLSIL.

J is TRBJ1-2 and V is TRBV27; D unclear. Trimming stripped 6 bases from V and 4 bases from J, with 12 bases between. The CDR3 runs to 13 residues. The germline V gene has CDR1 MNHEY and CDR2 SMNVEV (reference sequence). The CDR3 sequence is CASSRTAIYGYTF. The CDR3 DNA is TGTGCCAGCAGCCGGACCGCAATCTATGGCTACACCTTC.

The V gene is TRBV2, the J gene TRBJ2-2; D unclear. There are 15 residues in the CDR3. Trimming took 0 bases from V and 0 from J, leaving 5 bases between them. Germline V CDR1 and CDR2: SNHLY, FYNNEI. In nucleotides, the CDR3 is TGTGCCAGCAGTGAAGCGGTGGCGAACACCGGGGAGCTGTTTTTT. This sequence encodes CASSEAVANTGELFF.